Listed below are T cell receptor beta chains from one sample, sequenced in a study of OX40 agonist ivuxolimab in advanced cancers. The repertoire was sequenced with immunoSEQ multiplex PCR; TCRdb's copy has only in-frame clones and lacks some. This table has tens of thousands of clones, 80% to 90% appearing once. Sequencing was performed on CD4+ or CD8+ T cells sorted from blood, taken in a trial of the OX40 agonist ivuxolimab. The source is an adult with an advanced solid tumor such as melanoma, head and neck, liver or kidney cancer. Both conserved end residues are part of each CDR3. The D gene is left open where the match is weak. The size field is filled for only some rows; it gives once, few, many or a size class.

cdr3_aa cdr3_nt d_call j_call clone_size v_call
CASIPGGRSYGEQYF TGTGCCAGCATCCCTGGCGGGAGATCGTACGGCGAGCAGTACTTC TRBD2 TRBJ2-7 - TRBV28
CASGGNEQFF TGTGCCAGCGGGGGCAATGAGCAGTTCTTC - TRBJ2-1 - TRBV2
CASSFSQSQETQYF TGCGCCAGCAGCTTTAGCCAGTCTCAAGAGACCCAGTACTTC - TRBJ2-5 once TRBV5-1
CASSPRTGLGYEQYF TGTGCCAGCAGCCCCCGGACAGGGCTTGGCTACGAGCAGTACTTC TRBD1 TRBJ2-7 - TRBV7-9
CASSQCRLADLNNEQFF TGCGCCAGCAGTCAATGCCGACTAGCGGACCTCAACAATGAGCAGTTCTTC TRBD2 TRBJ2-1 - TRBV23-1
CASSEPGRGTDTQYF TGTGCCAGCAGCGAACCCGGCAGGGGCACAGATACGCAGTATTTT - TRBJ2-3 - TRBV7-9
CASSSLGGGMYEQYF TGTGCCAGCAGCTCACTTGGAGGGGGTATGTACGAGCAGTACTTC - TRBJ2-7 few TRBV7-6
CASSTGTGGYTQYF TGTGCCAGCAGCACCGGGACAGGGGGCTATACGCAGTATTTT TRBD1 TRBJ2-3 - TRBV28
CASSMGLSSRGYTF TGTGCCAGTAGTATGGGGCTGTCCTCGCGTGGCTACACCTTC - TRBJ1-2 - TRBV19
CASSPTGVEQPQHF TGCGCCAGCAGCCCGACAGGGGTAGAGCAGCCCCAGCATTTT TRBD1 TRBJ1-5 - TRBV5-1
CASSLAGLAGGETQYF TGTGCCAGCAGCTTAGCGGGACTAGCGGGAGGAGAGACCCAGTACTTC TRBD2 TRBJ2-5 - TRBV7-6
CASSRDRSYNEQFF TGCGCCAGCAGCAGGGACAGGAGTTACAATGAGCAGTTCTTC TRBD1 TRBJ2-1 - TRBV4-1
CASSLLVGYTF TGTGCCAGCAGCTTATTGGTTGGCTACACCTTC - TRBJ1-2 - TRBV7-9
CASSLYGTAQETQYF TGTGCCAGCAGCTTATACGGGACAGCACAAGAGACCCAGTACTTC TRBD1 TRBJ2-5 - TRBV11-2
CASSQTWTGGNTGELFF TGCGCCAGCAGCCAAACCTGGACAGGGGGGAACACCGGGGAGCTGTTTTTT TRBD1 TRBJ2-2 - TRBV4-1
CASSLVTAYTDTQYF TGTGCCAGCAGCTTAGTAACAGCCTACACAGATACGCAGTATTTT - TRBJ2-3 once TRBV7-2
CASSQYRGNIYNEQFF TGTGCCAGCAGCCAATACCGGGGCAATATTTACAATGAGCAGTTCTTC - TRBJ2-1 - TRBV14
CATSNSGHFNEKLFF TGTGCCACCAGCAATTCAGGCCATTTTAATGAAAAACTGTTTTTT - TRBJ1-4 - TRBV15
CASSLQGGDQPQHF TGTGCCAGCAGTTTACAGGGGGGCGATCAGCCCCAGCATTTT TRBD1 TRBJ1-5 - TRBV7-3
CASSPPGARDGYTF TGTGCCAGCAGCCCCCCTGGGGCGCGGGATGGCTACACCTTC - TRBJ1-2 - TRBV28
CASSKGQGQYF TGCGCCAGCAGCAAAGGACAGGGGCAGTACTTC TRBD1 TRBJ2-7 - TRBV4-3
CASSPRQGNTEAFF TGTGCCAGCAGCCCGAGACAGGGAAACACTGAAGCTTTCTTT TRBD1 TRBJ1-1 - TRBV5-4
CASSTTFASTDTQYF TGTGCCAGCAGCACTACCTTCGCGAGCACAGATACGCAGTATTTT - TRBJ2-3 - TRBV2
CASSEPHGSNEKLFF TGTGCCAGCAGTGAGCCCCACGGGTCTAATGAAAAACTGTTTTTT - TRBJ1-4 - TRBV2
CASSLPSGSEDTQYF TGCGCCAGCAGCTTGCCTAGCGGGAGTGAAGATACGCAGTATTTT TRBD2 TRBJ2-3 - TRBV5-1
CASTRQGEGGELFF TGCGCCAGCACCAGACAGGGAGAGGGCGGGGAGCTGTTTTTT TRBD1 TRBJ2-2 once TRBV10-2
CASMGGQSTDTQYF TGTGCCAGTATGGGCGGGCAGAGCACAGATACGCAGTATTTT - TRBJ2-3 - TRBV19
CASSSSTTEAFF TGCGCCAGCAGCTCCTCTACGACTGAAGCTTTCTTT - TRBJ1-1 - TRBV5-1
CASSLGRSSGANVLTF TGTGCCAGCAGCTTAGGACGGAGCTCTGGGGCCAACGTCCTGACTTTC - TRBJ2-6 - TRBV7-9
CASSIRLAGVYEQYF TGTGCCAGTAGTATCCGACTAGCGGGAGTATACGAGCAGTACTTC TRBD2 TRBJ2-7 - TRBV19
CASSQWTSQETQYF TGCGCCAGCAGCCAATGGACTAGCCAGGAGACCCAGTACTTC TRBD2 TRBJ2-5 - TRBV5-1
CASSLQGEGDTQYF TGTGCCAGCTCCCTTCAGGGTGAAGGAGATACGCAGTATTTT - TRBJ2-3 - TRBV18
CASSALAGVYNEQFF TGTGCCAGCAGCGCACTAGCGGGAGTCTACAATGAGCAGTTCTTC TRBD2 TRBJ2-1 - TRBV5-5
CASSLARGFTGELFF TGTGCCAGCAGTTTAGCGAGGGGATTCACCGGGGAGCTGTTTTTT - TRBJ2-2 once TRBV28
CASSLSGQGYEQFF TGTGCCAGCAGCTTATCGGGACAGGGGTATGAGCAGTTCTTC TRBD1 TRBJ2-1 - TRBV11-3
CASSLQGGLVYNEQFF TGTGCCAGCAGCTTACAGGGAGGACTAGTCTACAATGAGCAGTTCTTC TRBD2 TRBJ2-1 - TRBV7-2
CASSPRGQGAGNTIYF TGTGCCAGCTCACCACGGGGACAGGGGGCTGGAAACACCATATATTTT TRBD1 TRBJ1-3 - TRBV18
CASKWGGTDTQYF TGTGCCAGCAAGTGGGGAGGGACAGATACGCAGTATTTT TRBD2 TRBJ2-3 - TRBV27
CASSILAGNTGELFF TGTGCCAGCAGCATTCTGGCAGGGAACACCGGGGAGCTGTTTTTT - TRBJ2-2 - TRBV5-6
CASEREQGGKLFF TGTGCCAGCGAAAGGGAGCAGGGCGGAAAACTGTTTTTT - TRBJ1-4 - TRBV28
CASSSGQVKTQYF TGTGCCAGCAGCTCGGGACAGGTGAAGACCCAGTACTTC TRBD1 TRBJ2-5 - TRBV7-7
CASSWTGTRYGYTF TGTGCCAGCAGTTGGACCGGGACAAGATATGGCTACACCTTC - TRBJ1-2 - TRBV27
CASSRAGTSSYNEQFF TGTGCCAGCAGCCGAGCCGGGACTAGCTCCTACAATGAGCAGTTCTTC TRBD2 TRBJ2-1 - TRBV7-3
CASSYAETSEKLFF TGTGCCAGCAGTTATGCGGAAACGAGTGAAAAACTGTTTTTT - TRBJ1-4 - TRBV6-5
CASSDPRQGGFYNEQFF TGTGCCAGCAGTGATCCCAGACAGGGGGGATTTTACAATGAGCAGTTCTTC TRBD1 TRBJ2-1 - TRBV25-1
CASGKTGQNYEQYF TGTGCCAGCGGAAAGACAGGGCAGAACTACGAGCAGTACTTC TRBD1 TRBJ2-7 - TRBV28
CASSLRLAGELFF TGTGCCAGCAGCTTAAGACTAGCCGGGGAGCTGTTTTTT - TRBJ2-2 - TRBV5-8
CASSATGGSRQPQHF TGTGCCAGCAGTGCGACAGGGGGTTCACGTCAGCCCCAGCATTTT TRBD1 TRBJ1-5 few TRBV2
CASSLPSRETQYF TGTGCCAGCAGCTTGCCTAGCCGGGAGACCCAGTACTTC - TRBJ2-5 - TRBV5-8
CASSQDPRGNTEAFF TGTGCCAGCAGCCAAGATCCCCGGGGGAACACTGAAGCTTTCTTT - TRBJ1-1 - TRBV4-2
CASSPLTSGRSDREQFF TGCGCCAGCAGCCCCCTTACTAGCGGGCGTTCCGACAGGGAGCAGTTCTTC TRBD2 TRBJ2-1 - TRBV5-1